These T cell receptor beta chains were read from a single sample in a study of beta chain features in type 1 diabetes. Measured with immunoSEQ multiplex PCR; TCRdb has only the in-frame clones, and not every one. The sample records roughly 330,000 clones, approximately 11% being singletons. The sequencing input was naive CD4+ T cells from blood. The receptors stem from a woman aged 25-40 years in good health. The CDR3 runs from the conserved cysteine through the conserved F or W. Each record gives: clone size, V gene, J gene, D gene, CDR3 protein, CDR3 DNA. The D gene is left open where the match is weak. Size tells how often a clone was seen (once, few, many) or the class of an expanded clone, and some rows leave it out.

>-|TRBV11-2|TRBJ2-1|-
CASSLVSSNEQFF
TGTGCCAGCAGCTTAGTAAGCTCAAATGAGCAGTTCTTC
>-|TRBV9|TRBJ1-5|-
CASSVSFDQPQHF
TGTGCCAGCAGCGTGTCCTTCGATCAGCCCCAGCATTTT
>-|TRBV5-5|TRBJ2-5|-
CASSSWRGGRQVETQYF
TGTGCCAGCAGCTCCTGGAGGGGCGGGAGACAGGTTGAGACCCAGTACTTC
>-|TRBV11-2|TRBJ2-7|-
CASSRGSGDADYEQYF
TGTGCCAGCAGCCGGGGTTCGGGGGATGCGGACTACGAGCAGTACTTC
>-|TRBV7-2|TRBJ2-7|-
CASSLGGPSYEQYF
TGTGCCAGCAGCTTAGGCGGGCCATCCTACGAGCAGTACTTC
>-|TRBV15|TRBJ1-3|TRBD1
CATSRAQGGLSGNTIYF
TGTGCCACCAGCAGGGCCCAGGGGGGACTCTCTGGAAACACCATATATTTT
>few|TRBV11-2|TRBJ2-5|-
CASSQGGRYQETQYF
TGTGCCAGCAGCCAGGGGGGCAGGTACCAAGAGACCCAGTACTTC
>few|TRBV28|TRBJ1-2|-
CASSFLGYGYTF
TGTGCCAGCAGTTTTCTCGGCTATGGCTACACCTTC
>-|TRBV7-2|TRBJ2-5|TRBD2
CASSLVAGRAGETQYF
TGTGCCAGCAGCTTAGTAGCCGGGAGGGCCGGAGAGACCCAGTACTTC
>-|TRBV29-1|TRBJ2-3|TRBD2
CSVGLAGEVFSADTQYF
TGCAGCGTTGGACTAGCGGGAGAAGTATTTAGTGCAGATACGCAGTATTTT
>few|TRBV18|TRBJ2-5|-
CASSPFTGGETQYF
TGTGCCAGCTCACCGTTCACGGGTGGTGAGACCCAGTACTTC
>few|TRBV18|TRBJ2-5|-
CASSLQTGKETQYF
TGTGCCAGCTCACTACAGACGGGGAAAGAGACCCAGTACTTC
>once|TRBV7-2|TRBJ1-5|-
CASSLAAGDQPQHF
TGTGCCAGCAGCTTAGCGGCGGGGGATCAGCCCCAGCATTTT
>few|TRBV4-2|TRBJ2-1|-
CASSQDQGPVVQFF
TGTGCCAGCAGCCAAGACCAGGGGCCAGTAGTGCAGTTCTTC
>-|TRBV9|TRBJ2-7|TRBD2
CASSASGAGEQYF
TGTGCCAGCAGCGCTAGCGGGGCAGGCGAGCAGTACTTC